The clone carrying this T cell receptor beta chain was counted only a few times. This sample was included in a study of CD8+ T cells in alopecia areata. Reverse transcription of extracted RNA yielded cDNA, which provided the sequencing template. The table came from immunoSEQ multiplex PCR; TCRdb's copy has only in-frame clones and leaves some out. This sample has 89,000 or so clones, with around 54% found just once. The V end lost 3 bases, the J end lost 2 bases, and 19 bases lay between the germline ends. The CDR3 is 16 amino acids. Germline CDR1 SQVTM, CDR2 ANQGSEA. This sequence was found in a human donor with alopecia areata. The chain carries TRBV29-1 and TRBJ2-5, with a possible D match to TRBD2 (6 bases). The sample comprised NKG2D-high CD8+ T cells sorted from blood. Here the CDR3 reads CSVEGGFDGFQETQYF. For the CDR3, the DNA is TGCAGCGTTGAGGGGGGTTTCGACGGATTTCAAGAGACCCAGTACTTC.